This T cell receptor beta chain was captured by sequencing in a study of PD-1 blockade in classical Hodgkin lymphoma. General study points: Patients starting nivolumab under 1 year after ASCT were excluded. Complete responders matched newly diagnosed patients in baseline diversity.

The V segment lost 4 bases and the J segment 6 bases; nucleotides outside the gene matches: 5. The CDR3 sequence is 16 residues long. CDR1 is MNHNS and CDR2 is SASEGT in the germline V gene. Using immunoSEQ multiplex PCR, the repertoire was profiled, and TCRdb retains in-frame clones only, with some absent. The sample shows about 94,000 clones, approximately 92% of them seen only once. With no exception, relapse followed autologous stem cell transplantation in all patients, and brentuximab vedotin exposure varied. About this clone: The antigen remains undetermined.

The source is a human donor with classical Hodgkin lymphoma. The sequences come from peripheral blood mononuclear cells (PBMCs), collected before the second cycle of nivolumab. The chain has TRBV6-1 and TRBJ2-2; 13 bases match TRBD2. The CDR3 sequence: CASSGMTSGGSGELFF. DNA of the CDR3: TGTGCCAGCAGTGGGATGACTAGCGGGGGGTCCGGGGAGCTGTTTTTT.